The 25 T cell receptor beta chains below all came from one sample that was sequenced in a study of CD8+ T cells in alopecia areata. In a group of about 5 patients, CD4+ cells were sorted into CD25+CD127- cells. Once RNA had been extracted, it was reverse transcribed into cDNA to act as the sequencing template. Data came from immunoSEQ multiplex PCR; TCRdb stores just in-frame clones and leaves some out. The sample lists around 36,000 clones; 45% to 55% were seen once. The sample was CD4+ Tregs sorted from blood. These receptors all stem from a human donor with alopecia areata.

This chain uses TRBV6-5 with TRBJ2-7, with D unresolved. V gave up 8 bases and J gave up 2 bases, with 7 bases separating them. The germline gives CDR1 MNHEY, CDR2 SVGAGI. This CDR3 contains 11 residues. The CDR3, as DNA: TGTGCCAGCCCCCGAGCCTACGAGCAGTACTTC. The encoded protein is CASPRAYEQYF.

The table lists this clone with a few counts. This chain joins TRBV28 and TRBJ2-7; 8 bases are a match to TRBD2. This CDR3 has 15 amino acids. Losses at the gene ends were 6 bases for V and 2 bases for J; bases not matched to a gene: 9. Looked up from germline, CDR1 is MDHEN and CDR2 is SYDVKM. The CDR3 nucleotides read TGTGCCAGCAGATCCCATACGGGGGGGACCTACGAGCAGTACTTC. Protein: CASRSHTGGTYEQYF.

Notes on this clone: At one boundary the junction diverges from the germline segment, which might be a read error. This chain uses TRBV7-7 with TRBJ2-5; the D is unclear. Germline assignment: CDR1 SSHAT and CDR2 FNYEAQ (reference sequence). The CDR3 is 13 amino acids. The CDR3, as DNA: TGTGCTAGCAGCTTAGTGGTACAAGAGACCCAGTACTTC. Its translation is CASSLVVQETQYF. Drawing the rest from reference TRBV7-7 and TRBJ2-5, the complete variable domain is GAGVSQSPRYKVTKRGQDVTLRCDPISSHATLYWYQQALGQGPEFLTYFNYEAQPDKSGLPSDRFSAERPEGSISTLTIQRTEQRDSAMYRCASSLVVQETQYFGPGTRLLVL.

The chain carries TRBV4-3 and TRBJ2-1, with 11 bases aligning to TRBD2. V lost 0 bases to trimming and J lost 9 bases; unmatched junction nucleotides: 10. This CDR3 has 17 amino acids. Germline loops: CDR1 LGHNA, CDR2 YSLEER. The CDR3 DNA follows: TGCGCCAGCAGCCAAGATCTTTGGGTAGCGGGAGGGCCTGAGCAGTTCTTC. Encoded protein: CASSQDLWVAGGPEQFF.

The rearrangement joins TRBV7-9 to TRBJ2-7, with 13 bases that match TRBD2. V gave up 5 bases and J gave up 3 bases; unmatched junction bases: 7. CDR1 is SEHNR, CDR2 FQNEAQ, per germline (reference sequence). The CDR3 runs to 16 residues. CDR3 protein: CASSRGLAGDLYEQYF. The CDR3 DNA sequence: TGTGCCAGCAGCCGAGGACTAGCGGGGGACCTCTACGAGCAGTACTTC.

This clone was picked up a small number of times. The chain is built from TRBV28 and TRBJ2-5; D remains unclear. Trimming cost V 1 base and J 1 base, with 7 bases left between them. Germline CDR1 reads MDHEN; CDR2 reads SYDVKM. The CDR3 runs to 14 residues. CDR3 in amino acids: CASSLSPGQETQYF. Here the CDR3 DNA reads TGTGCCAGCAGTTTATCCCCGGGCCAAGAGACCCAGTACTTC.

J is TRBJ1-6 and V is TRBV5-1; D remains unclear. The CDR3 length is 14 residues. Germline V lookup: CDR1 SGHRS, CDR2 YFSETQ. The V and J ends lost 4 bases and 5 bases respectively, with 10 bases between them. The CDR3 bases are TGCGCCAGCAGCCGCGGACGGGATAATTCACCCCTCCACTTT. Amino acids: CASSRGRDNSPLHF.

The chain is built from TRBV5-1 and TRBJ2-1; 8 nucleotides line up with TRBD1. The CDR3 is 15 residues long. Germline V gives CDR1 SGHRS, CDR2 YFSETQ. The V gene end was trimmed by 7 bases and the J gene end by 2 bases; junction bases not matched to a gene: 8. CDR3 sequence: CASHTPGQAYNEQFF. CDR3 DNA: TGCGCCAGCCATACACCGGGACAGGCCTACAATGAGCAGTTCTTC.

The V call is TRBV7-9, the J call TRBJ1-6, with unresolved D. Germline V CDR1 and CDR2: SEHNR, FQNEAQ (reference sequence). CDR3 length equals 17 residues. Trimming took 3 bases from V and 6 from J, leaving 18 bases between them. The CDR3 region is CASSLWGSVGRNSPLHF. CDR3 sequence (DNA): TGTGCCAGCAGCTTGTGGGGATCTGTCGGACGTAATTCACCCCTCCACTTT. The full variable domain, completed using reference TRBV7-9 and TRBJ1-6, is DTGVSQNPRHKITKRGQNVTFRCDPISEHNRLYWYRQTLGQGPEFLTYFQNEAQLEKSRLLSDRFSAERPKGSFSTLEIQRTEQGDSAMYLCASSLWGSVGRNSPLHFGNGTRLTVT.

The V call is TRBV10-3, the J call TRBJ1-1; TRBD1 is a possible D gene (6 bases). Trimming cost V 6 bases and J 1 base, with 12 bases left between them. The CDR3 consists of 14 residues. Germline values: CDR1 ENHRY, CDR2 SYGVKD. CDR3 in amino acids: CAIRFSGQNTEAFF. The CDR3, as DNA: TGTGCCATCAGGTTTTCGGGACAGAACACTGAAGCTTTCTTT.

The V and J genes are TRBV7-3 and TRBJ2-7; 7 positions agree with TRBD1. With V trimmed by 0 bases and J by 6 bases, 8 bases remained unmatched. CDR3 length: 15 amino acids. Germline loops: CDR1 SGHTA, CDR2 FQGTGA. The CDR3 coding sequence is TGTGCCAGCAGCTTAACGTTAACAGGGGAAGGCGAGCAGTACTTC. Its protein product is CASSLTLTGEGEQYF.

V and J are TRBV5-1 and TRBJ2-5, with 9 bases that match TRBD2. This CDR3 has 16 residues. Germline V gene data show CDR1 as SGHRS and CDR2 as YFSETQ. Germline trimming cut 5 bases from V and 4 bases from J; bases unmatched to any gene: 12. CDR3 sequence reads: CASSVGGGALGETQYF. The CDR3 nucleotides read TGCGCCAGCAGTGTCGGCGGGGGGGCCCTCGGAGAGACCCAGTACTTC.

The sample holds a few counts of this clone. CDR3 amino acids: CASSQNRWQDNSPLHF. CDR3 nucleotides: TGTGCCAGCAGCCAAAATCGGTGGCAGGATAATTCACCCCTCCACTTT. This chain uses TRBV4-2 with TRBJ1-6, with unresolved D. The CDR3 extends over 16 amino acids. Trimming stripped 2 bases from V and 5 bases from J, with 13 bases between. CDR1 and CDR2 from the germline V gene are LGHNA and YNFKEQ.

The CDR3 region has the DNA TGTGCCAGCTCACCGCGGTTAGCCTCCCTCGATGAGCAGTTCTTC. It codes for CASSPRLASLDEQFF. The J gene is TRBJ2-1, the V gene TRBV18; D call uncertain. Between the trimmed V and J ends, which lost 3 bases and 8 bases, there was a span of 17 bases. The CDR3 is 15 residues long. Germline CDR1 reads KGHSH; CDR2 reads LQKENI.

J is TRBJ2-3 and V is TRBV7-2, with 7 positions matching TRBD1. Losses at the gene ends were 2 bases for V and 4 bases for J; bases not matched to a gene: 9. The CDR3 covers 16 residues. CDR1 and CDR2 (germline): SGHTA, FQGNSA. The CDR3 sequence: CASSLMAGGMSDTQYF. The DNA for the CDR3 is TGTGCCAGCAGCTTAATGGCAGGGGGTATGTCAGATACGCAGTATTTT.

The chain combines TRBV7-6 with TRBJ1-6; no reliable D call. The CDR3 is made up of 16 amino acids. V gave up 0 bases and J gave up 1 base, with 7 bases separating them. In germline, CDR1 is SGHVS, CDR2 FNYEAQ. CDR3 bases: TGTGCCAGCAGCTTAGCAAGGGAGTCCTATAATTCACCCCTCCACTTT. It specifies CASSLARESYNSPLHF. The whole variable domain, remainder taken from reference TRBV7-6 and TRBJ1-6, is GAGVSQSPRYKVTKRGQDVALRCDPISGHVSLYWYRQALGQGPEFLTYFNYEAQQDKSGLPNDRFSAERPEGSISTLTIQRTEQRDSAMYRCASSLARESYNSPLHFGNGTRLTVT.

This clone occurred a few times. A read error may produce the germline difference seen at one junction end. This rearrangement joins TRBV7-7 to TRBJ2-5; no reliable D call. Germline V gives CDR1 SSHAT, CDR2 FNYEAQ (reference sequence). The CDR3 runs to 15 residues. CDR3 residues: CASSLAVGSRETQYF. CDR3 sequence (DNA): TGTGCTAGCAGCTTAGCCGTCGGCAGCCGAGAGACCCAGTACTTC.

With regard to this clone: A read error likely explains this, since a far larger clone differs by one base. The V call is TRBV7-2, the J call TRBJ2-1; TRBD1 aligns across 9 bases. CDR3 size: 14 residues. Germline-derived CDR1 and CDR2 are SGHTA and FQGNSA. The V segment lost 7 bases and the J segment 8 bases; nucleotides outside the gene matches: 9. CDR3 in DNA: TGTGCCAGCATAAAACAGGGGGCAGGCGATGAGCAGTTCTTC. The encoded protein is CASIKQGAGDEQFF.

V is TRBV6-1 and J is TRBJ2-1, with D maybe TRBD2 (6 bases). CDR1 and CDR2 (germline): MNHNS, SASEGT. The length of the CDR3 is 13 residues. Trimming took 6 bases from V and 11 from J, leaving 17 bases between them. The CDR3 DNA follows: TGTGCCAGCAGGAACCTTTACGGGGGTCAGCAGTTCTTC. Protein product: CASRNLYGGQQFF.

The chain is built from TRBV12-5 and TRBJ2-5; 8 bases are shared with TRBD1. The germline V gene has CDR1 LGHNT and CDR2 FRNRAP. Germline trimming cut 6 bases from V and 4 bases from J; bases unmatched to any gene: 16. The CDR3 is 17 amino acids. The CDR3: CASGRTILQQGGETQYF. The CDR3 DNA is TGTGCTAGTGGCCGCACCATACTTCAACAGGGGGGAGAGACCCAGTACTTC.

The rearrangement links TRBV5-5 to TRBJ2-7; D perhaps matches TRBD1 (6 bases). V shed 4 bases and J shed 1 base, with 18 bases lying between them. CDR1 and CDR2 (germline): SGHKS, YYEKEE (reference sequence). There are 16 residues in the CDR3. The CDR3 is CASSLVGTPASYEQYF. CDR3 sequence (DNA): TGTGCCAGCAGCCTTGTGGGGACACCTGCTTCCTACGAGCAGTACTTC.

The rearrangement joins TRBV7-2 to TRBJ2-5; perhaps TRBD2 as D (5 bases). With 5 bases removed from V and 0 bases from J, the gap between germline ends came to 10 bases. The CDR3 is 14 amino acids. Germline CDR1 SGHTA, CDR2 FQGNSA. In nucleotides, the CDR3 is TGTGCCAGCAGCCGTCGTAGCGACCAAGAGACCCAGTACTTC. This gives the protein CASSRRSDQETQYF.

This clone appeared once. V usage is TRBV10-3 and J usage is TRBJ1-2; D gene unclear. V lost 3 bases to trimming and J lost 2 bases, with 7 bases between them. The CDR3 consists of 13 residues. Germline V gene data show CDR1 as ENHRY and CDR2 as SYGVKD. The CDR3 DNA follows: TGTGCCATCAGTGAAGGCGGGAACTATGGCTACACCTTC. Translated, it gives CAISEGGNYGYTF.

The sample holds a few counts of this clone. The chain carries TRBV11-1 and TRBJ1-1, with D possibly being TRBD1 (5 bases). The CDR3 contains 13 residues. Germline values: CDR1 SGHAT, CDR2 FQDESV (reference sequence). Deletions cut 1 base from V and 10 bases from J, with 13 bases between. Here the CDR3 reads CASSLEEGTRAFF. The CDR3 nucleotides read TGTGCCAGCAGCTTAGAGGAGGGGACTCGAGCTTTCTTT.

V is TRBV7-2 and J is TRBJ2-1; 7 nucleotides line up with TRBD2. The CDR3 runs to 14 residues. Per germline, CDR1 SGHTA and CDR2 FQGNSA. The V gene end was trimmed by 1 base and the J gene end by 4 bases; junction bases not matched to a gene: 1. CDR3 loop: CASSLGGGYNEQFF. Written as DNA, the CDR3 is TGTGCCAGCAGCTTAGGGGGAGGGTACAATGAGCAGTTCTTC.